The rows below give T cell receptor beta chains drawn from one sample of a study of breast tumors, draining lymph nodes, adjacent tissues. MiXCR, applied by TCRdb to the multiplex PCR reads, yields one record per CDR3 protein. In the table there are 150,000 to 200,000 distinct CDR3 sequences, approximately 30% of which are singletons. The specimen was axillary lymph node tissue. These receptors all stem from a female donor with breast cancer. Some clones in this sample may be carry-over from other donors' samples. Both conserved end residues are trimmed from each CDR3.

CDR3aa: ASSPGRVNNSPLH
j_gene: TRBJ1-6
v_gene: TRBV2

CDR3aa: ASSHAGTPPTGELF
j_gene: TRBJ2-2
v_gene: TRBV6-5

CDR3aa: ASSIGQGAYEQY
j_gene: TRBJ2-7
v_gene: TRBV28

CDR3aa: ASSHFGGSTQETQY
j_gene: TRBJ2-5
v_gene: TRBV12-3/TRBV12-4

CDR3aa: ASSETGHMNTEAF
j_gene: TRBJ1-1
v_gene: TRBV25-1

CDR3aa: ASSSWDARGNEQY
j_gene: TRBJ2-7
v_gene: TRBV7-2

CDR3aa: ASGLTGVNGELF
j_gene: TRBJ2-2
v_gene: TRBV12-5

CDR3aa: ASSLGTGAGYT
j_gene: TRBJ1-2
v_gene: TRBV27

CDR3aa: SARGTVGTEAF
j_gene: TRBJ1-1
v_gene: TRBV20-1

CDR3aa: SATGTGATNEKLF
j_gene: TRBJ1-4
v_gene: TRBV29-1

CDR3aa: SAKGIRGTGVLVGAKNIQY
j_gene: TRBJ2-4
v_gene: TRBV20-1

CDR3aa: ASSQGGGPDQETQY
j_gene: TRBJ2-5
v_gene: TRBV4-1

CDR3aa: ASSRTPGGFYT
j_gene: TRBJ1-2
v_gene: TRBV19

CDR3aa: ASSYGPPRESPLH
j_gene: TRBJ1-6
v_gene: TRBV6-2/TRBV6-3

CDR3aa: ASSLRDSGNTIY
j_gene: TRBJ1-3
v_gene: TRBV12-3/TRBV12-4

CDR3aa: ASSLAPPSGSLDPQY
j_gene: TRBJ2-3
v_gene: TRBV7-8